The present T cell receptor (beta chain) was sequenced within a study of cytomegalovirus exposure and HLA in healthy donors. Germline-derived CDR1 and CDR2 are SNHLY and FYNNEI. The length of the CDR3 is 16 residues. PCR employed 60 Vbeta and 13 Jbeta primers. Data came from immunoSEQ multiplex PCR; TCRdb stores just in-frame clones and leaves some out. The data hold roughly 80,000 clones, with roughly 83% observed a single time. Comments on this clone: Its antigen is unidentified.

Points from the study as a whole: It was reported in a later analysis that an Asian-associated ancestry cluster showed fewer N-insertions than the 666-donor mean. The later analysis indicated that the majority of CMV-associated TCR beta chains appeared HLA-restricted. One cluster of highly shared sequence variants probably arose as a sequencing artifact. Whilst most TCR sequences proved rare, a subset of public TCRs occurred across many donors.

The rearrangement uses TRBV2 and TRBJ2-5; 12 bases agree with TRBD2. The J call may be mistaken, given a closer DNA end match to TRBJ2-7. Sequencing was performed on PBMCs. The origin of this receptor is a woman in her fifties or sixties in good health and CMV-seronegative. The CDR3 loop reads CASSLETSGSFHEQYF. The CDR3 nucleotides read TGTGCCAGCAGTCTAGAGACTAGCGGGAGTTTTCACGAGCAGTACTTC.